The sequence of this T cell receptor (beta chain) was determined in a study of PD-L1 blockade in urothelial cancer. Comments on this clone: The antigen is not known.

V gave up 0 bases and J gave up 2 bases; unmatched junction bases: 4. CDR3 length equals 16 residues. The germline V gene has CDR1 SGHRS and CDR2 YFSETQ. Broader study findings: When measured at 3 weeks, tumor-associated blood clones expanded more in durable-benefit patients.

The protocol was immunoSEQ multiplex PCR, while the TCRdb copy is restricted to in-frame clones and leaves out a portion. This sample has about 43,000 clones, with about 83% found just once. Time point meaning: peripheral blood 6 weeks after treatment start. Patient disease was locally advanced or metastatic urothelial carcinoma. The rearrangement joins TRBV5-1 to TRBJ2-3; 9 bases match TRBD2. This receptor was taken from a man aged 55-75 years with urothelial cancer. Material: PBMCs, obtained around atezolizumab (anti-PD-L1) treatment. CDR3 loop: CASSLGASGVTDTQYF. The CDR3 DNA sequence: TGCGCCAGCAGCTTGGGTGCTAGCGGGGTCACAGATACGCAGTATTTT.